Following are 27 T cell receptor beta chains from one sample sequenced in a study of shared clonotypes between healthy human individuals. Measured with immunoSEQ multiplex PCR; TCRdb has only the in-frame clones, and not every one. The repertoire holds roughly 2.1 million clones, with 85% to 95% as singletons. As defined, naive CD8 cells were CD45RO-negative and positively selected for CCR7, with terminally differentiated effector memory CD45RA+ cells excluded. Material: naive CD8+ T cells from PBMCs. These receptors all come from a man aged 18 to 29 in good health. Some clones in this sample may be carry-over from other donors' samples.

The V call is TRBV29-1, the J call TRBJ1-2, with 7 nucleotides matching TRBD1. The length of the CDR3 is 13 residues. The germline V gene encodes CDR1 SQVTM and CDR2 ANQGSEA. V lost 7 bases to trimming and J lost 8 bases; unmatched junction nucleotides: 13. CDR3 region: CSDRQGGTLGYTF. The CDR3 DNA sequence: TGCAGCGATCGACAGGGCGGTACCTTGGGCTACACCTTC.

The chain recombines TRBV6-6 with TRBJ2-7; TRBD2 aligns across 11 bases. V lost 4 bases and J lost 7; bases outside the gene matches: 9. Germline CDR1 and CDR2: MNHNY and SVGAGI (reference sequence). The CDR3 contains 15 residues. The chain's CDR3 is CASSSISGRAYEQYF. CDR3 bases: TGTGCCAGCAGTTCGATTAGCGGGAGGGCTTATGAGCAGTACTTC.

The chain links TRBV27 to TRBJ2-5, with 11 bases aligning to TRBD1. In germline, CDR1 is MNHEY, CDR2 SMNVEV (reference sequence). With 5 bases clipped from V and 5 bases from J, the junction kept 7 bases outside the gene matches. This CDR3 spans 15 amino acids. Written as DNA, the CDR3 is TGTGCCAGCAGTCTTTGGACAGGGGGCCATGAGACCCAGTACTTC. The encoded protein is CASSLWTGGHETQYF.

The chain recombines TRBV9 with TRBJ2-7; possibly TRBD1 or TRBD2 for D (5 bases each). V lost 3 bases and J 5 bases, leaving 12 bases between the germline ends. The germline CDR1 and CDR2 sequences are SGDLS and YYNGEE. CDR3 size: 13 residues. The CDR3 sequence: CASSGGNFHEQYF. The CDR3 DNA is TGTGCCAGCAGCGGGGGGAACTTCCACGAGCAGTACTTC.

This clone was detected a few times. The chain is built from TRBV27 and TRBJ1-3, with a tentative D call TRBD1 (6 bases). V lost 4 bases to trimming and J lost 12 bases, with 10 bases between them. This CDR3 region has 11 residues. CDR1 is MNHEY and CDR2 is SMNVEV in the germline V gene (reference sequence). The DNA of the CDR3 is TGTGCCAGCAGTTCAGGGGTCGACATATATTTT. Protein: CASSSGVDIYF.

Written as DNA, the CDR3 is TGTGCCAGCAGTTTAGGTCGGGACAGGGGATACACCGGGGAGCTGTTTTTT. Encoded protein: CASSLGRDRGYTGELFF. The chain employs TRBV27 and TRBJ2-2; TRBD1 matches 10 bases. Germline V gene lookup returns CDR1 MNHEY and CDR2 SMNVEV (reference sequence). The junction had 6 bases not matched to a gene; V was cut back by 2 bases and J by 3 bases. The CDR3 extends over 17 amino acids.

This clone came up once. CDR3 amino acids: CASSFSAGPMDTGELFF. CDR3 nucleotide sequence: TGTGCCAGCAGTTTTTCAGCGGGCCCAATGGACACCGGGGAGCTGTTTTTT. The V call is TRBV27, the J call TRBJ2-2; D might be TRBD2 (6 bases). Trimming removed 3 bases from V and 3 bases from J, with 17 bases in between. Germline values: CDR1 MNHEY, CDR2 SMNVEV (reference sequence). There are 17 residues in the CDR3.

On this clone itself: Other DNA sequences within the sample encode an identical CDR3. The rearrangement links TRBV27 to TRBJ2-7; D might be TRBD2 (6 bases). CDR3 length equals 16 residues. Germline-derived CDR1 and CDR2 are MNHEY and SMNVEV (reference sequence). The V end was cut by 6 bases, the J end by 2 bases, with 20 bases between. The CDR3, as DNA: TGTGCCAGCAGCAGCTCTTCCGGGACTTTGACCTACGAGCAGTACTTC. This translates into CASSSSSGTLTYEQYF.

The V gene is TRBV27, the J gene TRBJ2-1; D perhaps matches TRBD2 (6 bases). The germline CDR1 and CDR2 sequences are MNHEY and SMNVEV (reference sequence). V lost 3 bases and J lost 0, with 18 bases in between. The CDR3 has 18 residues. CDR3 sequence reads: CASSFLLGTASSYNEQFF. Here the CDR3 DNA reads TGTGCCAGCAGTTTTTTGCTCGGGACTGCAAGCTCCTACAATGAGCAGTTCTTC.

This chain joins TRBV15 and TRBJ2-5; D gene unclear. CDR3 length: 14 amino acids. Germline V gives CDR1 LNHNV, CDR2 YYDKDF (reference sequence). V was trimmed by 0 bases and J by 5 bases, leaving 10 bases between them. The CDR3 is CATSREGAGETQYF. CDR3 bases: TGTGCCACCAGCAGAGAAGGAGCTGGTGAGACCCAGTACTTC.

The chain recombines TRBV6-1 with TRBJ2-7; no definite D call. The germline CDR1 and CDR2 sequences are MNHNS and SASEGT. V lost 2 bases, J lost 1 base, and 3 bases lay in between. CDR3 length: 12 amino acids. This CDR3 is CASSERSYEQYF. In DNA form, the CDR3 reads TGTGCCAGCAGTGAACGGTCCTACGAGCAGTACTTC.

The rearrangement links TRBV7-2 to TRBJ1-1; possibly TRBD1 for D (5 bases). V lost 4 bases and J 1 base, leaving 7 bases between the germline ends. The V gene's germline CDR1 is SGHTA and CDR2 FQGNSA. The CDR3 covers 13 residues. The CDR3 DNA reads as TGTGCCAGCAGCTGGGGACGGAACACTGAAGCTTTCTTT. Protein sequence: CASSWGRNTEAFF.

This clone occurred once. This CDR3 reads CASSLSGARANYGYTF. The CDR3 bases are TGTGCCAGCAGTTTATCAGGGGCCCGGGCTAACTATGGCTACACCTTC. V and J are TRBV27 and TRBJ1-2; TRBD1 might be the D (5 bases). The CDR3 runs to 16 residues. Germline-derived CDR1 and CDR2 are MNHEY and SMNVEV (reference sequence). Trimming took 0 bases from V and 0 from J, leaving 11 bases between them.

The chain joins TRBV9 to TRBJ2-1; D is possibly TRBD2 (6 bases). Trimming stripped 0 bases from V and 4 bases from J, with 17 bases between. Germline V gives CDR1 SGDLS, CDR2 YYNGEE. CDR3 length equals 17 residues. The CDR3 DNA follows: TGTGCCAGCAGCGTAGGGGCGGGATCTCCCCCATACAATGAGCAGTTCTTC. Protein sequence: CASSVGAGSPPYNEQFF.

The V gene is TRBV15, the J gene TRBJ2-1; D gene ambiguous. Trimming shortened V by 1 base and J by 0 bases, and 10 bases separated the two germline ends. Germline CDR1 and CDR2: LNHNV and YYDKDF (reference sequence). There are 16 residues in the CDR3. The CDR3 sequence is CATSRGGGFSYNEQFF. The CDR3 nucleotides read TGTGCCACCAGCAGAGGAGGCGGTTTCTCCTACAATGAGCAGTTCTTC.

The chain couples TRBV6-1 to TRBJ1-5; 9 bases fit TRBD1. This CDR3 is built from 15 residues. CDR1 MNHNS and CDR2 SASEGT come from the germline V gene. J lost 7 bases, V lost 6 bases, and 10 bases had no gene match. The chain's CDR3 is CASSRGQGLRQPQHF. The DNA of the CDR3 is TGTGCCAGCAGCAGGGGACAGGGTCTAAGGCAGCCCCAGCATTTT.

The chain joins TRBV6-6 to TRBJ2-2, with unresolved D. The germline V and J ends were trimmed by 3 bases and 3 bases, with 11 bases remaining between them. Germline V gene lookup returns CDR1 MNHNY and CDR2 SVGAGI (reference sequence). The CDR3 is 15 residues long. The CDR3 sequence: CASSYPARDTGELFF. Here the CDR3 DNA reads TGTGCCAGCAGTTATCCCGCTCGGGACACCGGGGAGCTGTTTTTT.

The genes are TRBV30 and TRBJ2-7; D call uncertain. CDR3 length equals 13 residues. Per germline, CDR1 GTSNPN and CDR2 SVGIG (reference sequence). The V end lost 2 bases, the J end lost 6 bases, and 14 bases lay between the germline ends. The CDR3: CAWSPASPLEQYF. The CDR3 DNA follows: TGTGCCTGGAGTCCCGCTAGTCCCCTCGAGCAGTACTTC. Together with reference TRBV30 and TRBJ2-7, the CDR3 gives the full variable domain: SQTIHQWPATLVQPVGSPLSLECTVEGTSNPNLYWYRQAAGRGLQLLFYSVGIGQISSEVPQNLSASRPQDRQFILSSKKLLLSDSGFYLCAWSPASPLEQYFGPGTRLTVT.

V usage is TRBV9 and J usage is TRBJ2-3; perhaps D is TRBD1 or TRBD2 (5 bases each). The germline V gene encodes CDR1 SGDLS and CDR2 YYNGEE. The V gene lost 1 base and the J gene lost 10 bases, with 10 bases spanning the gap. The CDR3 runs to 12 residues. The CDR3 DNA sequence: TGTGCCAGCAGCGTACAGGGAGCTCCGCAGTATTTT. Translation gives CASSVQGAPQYF.

CDR3 in DNA: TGTGCCAGCAGTGAAGGGAATACGCAGTATTTT. It is translated as CASSEGNTQYF. This sequence joins TRBV27 and TRBJ2-3; no reliable D call. Germline loops: CDR1 MNHEY, CDR2 SMNVEV (reference sequence). V was trimmed by 5 bases and J by 7 bases, leaving 7 bases between them. The CDR3 has 11 amino acids.

The chain uses TRBV29-1 and TRBJ2-1, with TRBD2 matching 8 bases. V shed 0 bases and J 6 bases; nucleotides not matched to a gene: 10. Germline CDR1 is SQVTM and CDR2 is ANQGSEA. The CDR3 has 16 residues. The CDR3 sequence is CSVEDKTSGSRNEQFF. The CDR3 bases are TGCAGCGTTGAAGACAAAACTAGCGGAAGCCGCAATGAGCAGTTCTTC.

The gene calls are TRBV30 and TRBJ2-5; TRBD1 matches 9 bases. CDR1 and CDR2 (germline): GTSNPN, SVGIG (reference sequence). This CDR3 has 12 residues. The V segment lost 5 bases and the J segment 3 bases; nucleotides outside the gene matches: 1. The CDR3 loop reads CAWGTGKETQYF. The DNA for the CDR3 is TGTGCCTGGGGGACAGGGAAAGAGACCCAGTACTTC. The full variable domain, in which reference TRBV30 and TRBJ2-5 provide the parts outside the CDR3, is SQTIHQWPATLVQPVGSPLSLECTVEGTSNPNLYWYRQAAGRGLQLLFYSVGIGQISSEVPQNLSASRPQDRQFILSSKKLLLSDSGFYLCAWGTGKETQYFGPGTRLLVL.

The V and J genes are TRBV6-5 and TRBJ2-1; 8 bases align to TRBD1. This CDR3 has 14 amino acids. CDR1 MNHEY and CDR2 SVGAGI come from the germline V gene. Germline trimming cut 2 bases from V and 5 bases from J; bases unmatched to any gene: 2. The CDR3 here is CASSYNRGDNEQFF. The CDR3 DNA reads as TGTGCCAGCAGTTACAACAGGGGGGACAATGAGCAGTTCTTC.

The gene calls are TRBV7-9 and TRBJ2-2; tentative D call: TRBD1 (6 bases). This CDR3 region has 14 residues. CDR1 is SEHNR, CDR2 FQNEAQ, per germline (reference sequence). Trimming stripped 3 bases from V and 7 bases from J, with 12 bases between. The CDR3: CASSFPGDGGELFF. DNA of the CDR3: TGTGCCAGCAGCTTCCCAGGGGACGGCGGGGAGCTGTTTTTT.

Concerning this clone itself: The sample has other DNA sequences that encode this CDR3 too. The V call is TRBV27, the J call TRBJ1-1, with D uncertain. The CDR3 contains 13 residues. V shed 2 bases and J shed 1 base, with 5 bases lying between them. Germline V gene data show CDR1 as MNHEY and CDR2 as SMNVEV (reference sequence). The CDR3 here is CASSLSENTEAFF. For the CDR3, the DNA is TGTGCCAGCAGTTTAAGTGAGAACACTGAAGCTTTCTTT.

This clone was detected only once. One end of the junction is discordant with germline, which a read error may explain. The rearrangement uses TRBV28 and TRBJ1-6; D unresolved. CDR3 length: 13 amino acids. CDR1 is MDHEN, CDR2 SYDVKM, per germline. CDR3 sequence (DNA): TGTGCCAGCGGTTTAACGAGAAATTCACCCCTCCACTTT. As protein: CASGLTRNSPLHF.

V and J are TRBV7-9 and TRBJ2-5; D is uncertain. The J call is doubtful: the DNA matches TRBJ2-7 better. Germline V gene sequence: CDR1 SEHNR, CDR2 FQNEAQ (reference sequence). The CDR3 is 15 residues long. The CDR3 loop is CASSGPRIPSYEQYF. CDR3 coding DNA: TGTGCCAGCAGCGGCCCCCGGATCCCGAGCTACGAGCAGTACTTC.